Listed here is a single T cell receptor beta chain. This clonotype has a count of ten or more. Its antigen specificity is not known. Base qualities are not recorded, but no much larger clone differs from it by a single base. The data are from a study of Graves' ophthalmopathy and Graves' hyperthyroidism (dated by TCRdb to about 2018). With regard to the full study: Peripheral blood samples were taken at the time of initial diagnosis, before any treatment was given. The study used TCR beta repertoire signatures to distinguish Graves' ophthalmopathy from Graves' hyperthyroidism and to predict progression to ophthalmopathy. In total, some 130 blood samples were TCR-sequenced: approximately 42 ophthalmopathy, about 75 hyperthyroidism and about 17 hyperthyroidism-to-ophthalmopathy patients. To explore V-J signatures that distinguish ophthalmopathy from hyperthyroidism, a discovery set of about a hundred patients was enrolled, made up of 43 with ophthalmopathy and some 60 with stable hyperthyroidism. An independent validation cohort was composed of roughly 19 hyperthyroidism patients and around 16 patients who later progressed from hyperthyroidism to ophthalmopathy. In about six hyperthyroidism patients, the T-cell repertoires found in thyroid tissue were compared with those found in blood. Following sampling, methimazole starting at 30 mg daily was administered to hyperthyroidism patients, and high-dose intravenous methylprednisolone was administered to ophthalmopathy patients. The roughly 100 discovery patients were randomly divided into training and test sets at a 7:3 ratio.

What the research found in general, with its limitations: In cross-validation, the 13-signature model distinguished ophthalmopathy from stable hyperthyroidism with 85% to 90% sensitivity and roughly 81% specificity, and in the test set the corresponding values were about 80% and 75%. Among expanded thyroid clonotypes with frequency above 0.001, most also showed up in blood, which suggests that blood repertoires may reflect the thyroid immune response. Sample size was not statistically predetermined, and group allocation was not concealed from the investigators. In validation, the model predicted ophthalmopathy progression with roughly 68% sensitivity and approximately 75% specificity; roughly 12 predicted patients were CT-confirmed with GO in a median of approximately 6.2 months.

A patient counted as having stable hyperthyroidism if there was no progression to ophthalmopathy within 18 months of follow-up. Hyperthyroidism patients were newly diagnosed, were aged 18 to 65 years, and had a disease duration under 2 months. Patients with other autoimmune diseases, uncontrolled infections, pregnancy or lactation were excluded. Diagnosis relied on clinical symptoms, serum thyroxine, TRAb, thyroid ultrasound and orbital computed tomography. PBMCs were isolated from 7.5 to 10 ml of fresh peripheral blood by Ficoll-Paque density gradient centrifugation. Total RNA was extracted with Trizol reagent and quality-checked on an Agilent 2100 Bioanalyzer. The germline V gene encodes CDR1 GTSNPN and CDR2 SVGIG (reference sequence). The CDR3 starts with the cysteine, ends with the phenylalanine, and has 14 residues. This entry keeps only the CDR3 DNA: 42 bases, framed from base 1. Compared with germline, V lacks 5 bases and J lacks 4 bases; bases without a gene match: 10.

TCR beta CDR3 regions were amplified from RNA transcripts for repertoire sequencing. HTBI primers and the Qiagen OneStep RT-PCR kit were used in a first-round RT-PCR, which was followed by a second-round multiplex PCR, size selection and purification. Sequencing of the libraries was carried out on an Illumina HiSeq2000 in paired-end mode with 100 bp reads. Turning to the authors' computational methods: SOAPnuke was used to process the reads, removing any read that contained adapters or uncalled bases, had a mean Phred below 15, or lacked an exact match to the constant primer or identifier. COPE v1.2.5 was used to merge the high-quality paired reads. Unique nucleotide sequences were defined as clonotypes and aligned to IMGT TRB V, D and J references using MiTCR v1.1. Only V-J combinations with frequency above 0.0001 were analysed, covering over 99% of repertoires. For each V-J combination, a TCR clonal expansion and chaos score was defined as F50 clonal expansion divided by the chaos observed in the TCRdist matrix. Welch's t-statistics and random forest were used to reduce features to about a dozen V-J combinations, which were fed into a naive Bayes classifier. The Morisita-Horn index was used to measure how similar the thyroid and blood repertoires were. TCRdb reprocessed the public reads (quality trimming at Q25 with fastp, clone calling with MiXCR) and kept in-frame beta chains. Entries are consolidated by CDR3 protein sequence, retaining the most common genes and DNA. TCRdb, not the authors, supplied the V and J calls. The sample table records about 400,000 distinct CDR3 sequences; 15% of these occur just once. The top ten clonotypes cover about 7% of the sample.

The chain is assembled from TRBV30 and TRBJ2-5; 7 bases in between match TRBD2. This TCR was recovered from a woman between 18 and 29 years old with stable Graves' hyperthyroidism. Donor details come from another sample of the same person, matched by shared clones. What was sequenced was peripheral blood. The CDR3 is CAWAGASPPETQYF. The DNA reads TGTGCCTGGGCGGGAGCTAGTCCCCCAGAGACCCAGTACTTC.